These T cell receptor beta chains were read from a single sample in a study of identical twins. TCRdb reprocessed the 5' RACE reads with MiXCR, giving one entry per CDR3 protein. The sample holds about 530,000 distinct CDR3 sequences; 20% to 25% are singletons and the top ten take 0.48%. This sample also belongs to another study, concerning yellow fever vaccine responses in identical twins.

Sequenced material: CD4+ T cells sorted from blood. Receptor source: a woman aged 18 to 35 in good health. Both conserved end residues are part of each CDR3. Fields, in order: clone size, V gene, J gene, CDR3 length, D gene, CDR3 DNA, CDR3 protein. The D gene is left open where the match is weak. Only part of the rows carry a size: once, few, many, or a class if the clone is expanded.

many	TRBV3-1	TRBJ2-2	17	TRBD2	TGTGCCAGCCAAAGCAGTAGCGGGAGGCCCAACACCGGGGAGCTGTTTTTT	CASQSSSGRPNTGELFF
few	TRBV5-1	TRBJ2-1	14	NA	TGCGCCAGCAGTAGGGAGACTAGTTACAATGAGCAGTTCTTC	CASSRETSYNEQFF
NA	TRBV14	TRBJ2-1	14	TRBD2	TGTGCCAGCACTCCTAGCGGGCGCTACAATGAGCAGTTCTTC	CASTPSGRYNEQFF
few	TRBV20-1	TRBJ2-3	15	TRBD2	TGCAGTGCAGAGCACCTAGCGGGGGGGCGAGATACGCAGTATTTT	CSAEHLAGGRDTQYF
NA	TRBV10-3	TRBJ2-3	15	NA	TGTGCCATCAGTGACTCGTCTAGGAGCACAGATACGCAGTATTTT	CAISDSSRSTDTQYF
NA	TRBV7-8	TRBJ2-1	19	TRBD2	TGTGCCAGCAGCTTACCTCCACTAGCGGGGGCCCCGGTCTGGGCTGAGCAGTTCTTC	CASSLPPLAGAPVWAEQFF
NA	TRBV19	TRBJ1-5	16	NA	TGTGCCAGTATTCTCTCGGCTCTTCATAGCAATCAGCCCCAGCATTTT	CASILSALHSNQPQHF
NA	TRBV7-2	TRBJ1-5	13	NA	TGTGCCAGCAGCTCCGCCAGAGATCAGCCCCAGCATTTT	CASSSARDQPQHF
few	TRBV10-3	TRBJ2-1	16	TRBD1	TGTGCCATCAGTGGGACAGGGGGCTTTGGCTACAATGAGCAGTTCTTC	CAISGTGGFGYNEQFF
few	TRBV28	TRBJ2-7	14	NA	TGTGCCACCACACGGAATTCCAGAGGATACGAGCAGTACTTC	CATTRNSRGYEQYF
many	TRBV5-1	TRBJ2-5	13	NA	TGTGCCAGCAGTTCCGGCTTGCAAGAGACCCAGTACTTC	CASSSGLQETQYF
few	TRBV7-9	TRBJ1-2	14	NA	TGTGCCAGCAGCTTATTGGGGGCGGACTATGGCTACACCTTC	CASSLLGADYGYTF
NA	TRBV9	TRBJ2-3	20	TRBD2	TGTGCCAGCAGCGTAGCTGTGGGACTAGCGGGATTCGAGGGCACAGATACGCAGTATTTT	CASSVAVGLAGFEGTDTQYF
many	TRBV27	TRBJ2-1	14	TRBD2	TGTGCCAGTTCGGGACTAGCGAGGAACAATGAGCAGTTCTTC	CASSGLARNNEQFF
few	TRBV11-2	TRBJ2-1	15	NA	TGTGCCAGCAGCTTCGTCCGGGGAGGCCCCAATGAGCAGTTCTTC	CASSFVRGGPNEQFF
few	TRBV5-6	TRBJ2-3	17	TRBD2	TGTGCCAGCAGCTTGTGGGTTAGCGGGAGGGCCGGAGGTACGCAGTATTTT	CASSLWVSGRAGGTQYF
NA	TRBV20-1	TRBJ2-1	17	TRBD2	TGCTGTGCTAGAGATTTAGAGCGGGAGGGCCGGTACAATGAGCAGTTCTTC	CCARDLEREGRYNEQFF
NA	TRBV5-1	TRBJ2-3	16	NA	TGCGCCAGCAGCTGGGGGGCTAGCGGAAGCACAGATACGCAGTATTTT	CASSWGASGSTDTQYF
NA	TRBV6-5	TRBJ2-7	14	TRBD1	TGTGCCAGCAGTTACGGGGACAGGGTATACGAGCAGTACTTC	CASSYGDRVYEQYF
once	TRBV7-6	TRBJ2-3	16	TRBD1	TGTGCCAGCAGAAGAGGGACAGGGGACATAACAGATACGCAGTATTTT	CASRRGTGDITDTQYF
NA	TRBV3-1	TRBJ2-7	12	NA	TGTGCCAGCAGCCAAGGGTTTCGAGAGCAGTACTTC	CASSQGFREQYF
few	TRBV12-3/TRBV12-4	TRBJ1-2	15	TRBD1	TGTGCCAGCAGTGACCTCCCGGGACAGAGGCCTGGCTACACCTTC	CASSDLPGQRPGYTF
NA	TRBV7-2	TRBJ2-1	13	NA	TGTGCCAGCAGCTTAGGAGGTCTAGAAGAGCAGTTCTTC	CASSLGGLEEQFF
NA	TRBV10-3	TRBJ2-5	15	NA	TGTGCCATCAGTGAGTCGAGGGGGGACCAAGAGACCCAGTACTTC	CAISESRGDQETQYF
NA	TRBV6-1	TRBJ2-3	13	TRBD1	TGTGCCTGCGACAGGGGATACACAGATACGCAGTATTTT	CACDRGYTDTQYF
NA	TRBV6-1	TRBJ1-4	14	TRBD1	TGTGCCAGCAGCATGACAGGGACCGGGGAAAAACTGTTTTTT	CASSMTGTGEKLFF
NA	TRBV9	TRBJ2-3	16	NA	TGTGCCAGCAGCCCCCGGGGTACGGGGGCCACAGATACGCAGTATTTT	CASSPRGTGATDTQYF
NA	TRBV4-2	TRBJ2-5	15	NA	TGTGCCAGCAGCCAAGATGAACGGGGGACGGAGACCCAGTACTTC	CASSQDERGTETQYF
NA	TRBV15	TRBJ1-4	15	NA	TGTGCCACCAGCCACCGGAGTGGGTTCTTAGAAAAACTGTTTTTT	CATSHRSGFLEKLFF
NA	TRBV7-2	TRBJ2-7	14	TRBD1	TGTGCCAGCAGCTTAGCTCAGGGGGAATACGAGCAGTACTTC	CASSLAQGEYEQYF